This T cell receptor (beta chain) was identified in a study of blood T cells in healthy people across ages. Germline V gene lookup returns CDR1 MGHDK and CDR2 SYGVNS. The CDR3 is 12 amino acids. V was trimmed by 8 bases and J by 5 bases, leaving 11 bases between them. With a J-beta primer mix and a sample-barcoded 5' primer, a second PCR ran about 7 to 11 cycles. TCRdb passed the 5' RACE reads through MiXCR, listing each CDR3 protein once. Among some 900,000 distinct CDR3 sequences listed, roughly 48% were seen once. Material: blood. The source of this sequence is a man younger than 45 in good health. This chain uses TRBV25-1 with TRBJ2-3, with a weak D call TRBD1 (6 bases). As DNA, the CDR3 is TGTGCCAGCGCGACAGGCGGAGATACGCAGTATTTT. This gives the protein CASATGGDTQYF.